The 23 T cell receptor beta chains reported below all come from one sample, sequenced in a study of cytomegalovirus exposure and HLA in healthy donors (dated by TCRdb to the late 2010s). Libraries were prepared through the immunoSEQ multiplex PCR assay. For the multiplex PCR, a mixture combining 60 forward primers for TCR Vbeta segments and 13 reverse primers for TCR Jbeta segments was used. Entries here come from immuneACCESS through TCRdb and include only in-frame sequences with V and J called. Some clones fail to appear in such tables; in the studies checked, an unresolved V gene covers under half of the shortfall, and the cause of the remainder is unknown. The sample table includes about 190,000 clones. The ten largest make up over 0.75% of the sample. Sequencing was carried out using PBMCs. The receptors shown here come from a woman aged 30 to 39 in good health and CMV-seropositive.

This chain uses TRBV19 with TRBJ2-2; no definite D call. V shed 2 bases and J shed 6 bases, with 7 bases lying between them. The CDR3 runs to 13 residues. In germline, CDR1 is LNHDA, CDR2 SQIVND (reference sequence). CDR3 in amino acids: CASSIKEAGELFF. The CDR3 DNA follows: TGTGCCAGTAGTATAAAAGAGGCCGGGGAGCTGTTTTTT.

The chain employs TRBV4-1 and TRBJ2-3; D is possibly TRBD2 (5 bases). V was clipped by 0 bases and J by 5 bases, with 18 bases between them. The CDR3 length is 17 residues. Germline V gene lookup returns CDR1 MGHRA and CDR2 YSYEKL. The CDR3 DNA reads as TGCGCCAGCAGCCAAGACCCTGGACGGGGTATCGTAGATACGCAGTATTTT. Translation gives CASSQDPGRGIVDTQYF.

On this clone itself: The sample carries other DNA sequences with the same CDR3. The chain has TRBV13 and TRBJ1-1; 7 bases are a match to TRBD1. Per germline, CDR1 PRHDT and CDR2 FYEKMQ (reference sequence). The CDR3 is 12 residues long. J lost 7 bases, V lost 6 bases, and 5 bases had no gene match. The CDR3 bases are TGTGCCAGCAGTTGGGGGGACAGTGAAGCTTTCTTT. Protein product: CASSWGDSEAFF.

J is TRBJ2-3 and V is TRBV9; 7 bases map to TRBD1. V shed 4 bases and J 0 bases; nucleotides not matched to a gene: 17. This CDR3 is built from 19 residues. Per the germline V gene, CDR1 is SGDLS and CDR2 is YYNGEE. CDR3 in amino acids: CASSPSFGTELSSTDTQYF. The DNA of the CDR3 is TGTGCCAGCAGCCCCTCCTTCGGGACAGAACTTTCTAGCACAGATACGCAGTATTTT.

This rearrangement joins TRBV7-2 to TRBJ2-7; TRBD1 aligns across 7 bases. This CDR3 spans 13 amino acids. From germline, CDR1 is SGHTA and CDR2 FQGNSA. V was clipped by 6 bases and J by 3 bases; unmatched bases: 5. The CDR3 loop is CASRRDSFYEQYF. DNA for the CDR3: TGTGCCAGCAGACGGGACAGTTTCTACGAGCAGTACTTC.

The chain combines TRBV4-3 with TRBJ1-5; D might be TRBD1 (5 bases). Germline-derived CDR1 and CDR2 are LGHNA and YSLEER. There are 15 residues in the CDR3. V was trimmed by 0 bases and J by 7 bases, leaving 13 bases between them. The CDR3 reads CASSQEYGGIQPQHF. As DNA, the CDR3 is TGCGCCAGCAGCCAAGAGTACGGGGGAATCCAGCCCCAGCATTTT.

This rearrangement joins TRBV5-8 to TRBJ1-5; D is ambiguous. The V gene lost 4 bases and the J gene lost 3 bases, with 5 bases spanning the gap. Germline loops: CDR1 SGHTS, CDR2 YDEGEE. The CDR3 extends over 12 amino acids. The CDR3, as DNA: TGTGCCAGCAGCCGGTACAATCAGCCCCAGCATTTT. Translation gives CASSRYNQPQHF.

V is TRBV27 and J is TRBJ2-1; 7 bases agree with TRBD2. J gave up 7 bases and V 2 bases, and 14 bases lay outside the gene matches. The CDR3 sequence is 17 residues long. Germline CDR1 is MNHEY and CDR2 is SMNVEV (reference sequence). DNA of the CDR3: TGTGCCAGCAGTTTACCTCCGACTAGCCAGATAGGGAATGAGCAGTTCTTC. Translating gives CASSLPPTSQIGNEQFF.

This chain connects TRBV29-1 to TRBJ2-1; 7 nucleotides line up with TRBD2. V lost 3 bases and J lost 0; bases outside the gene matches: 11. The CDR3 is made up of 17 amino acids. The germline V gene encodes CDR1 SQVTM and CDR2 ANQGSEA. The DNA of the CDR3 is TGCAGCGTTGACTACATAACGACGGGGGGCTCCTACAATGAGCAGTTCTTC. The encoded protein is CSVDYITTGGSYNEQFF.

The CDR3: CASSLEAGGSYEQYF. CDR3 sequence (DNA): TGTGCCAGCAGCTTAGAAGCGGGGGGCTCCTACGAGCAGTACTTC. The rearrangement links TRBV7-8 to TRBJ2-7; 9 bases are a match to TRBD2. Per the germline V gene, CDR1 is SGHVS and CDR2 is FQNEAQ. The CDR3 is made up of 15 amino acids. Trimming cost V 1 base and J 0 bases; bases outside gene matches: 1.

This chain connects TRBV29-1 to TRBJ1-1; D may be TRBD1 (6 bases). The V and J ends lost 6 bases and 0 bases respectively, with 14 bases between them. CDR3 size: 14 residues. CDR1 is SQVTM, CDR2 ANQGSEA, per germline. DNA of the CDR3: TGCAGCGTCAAAGGACAGTCAATGAACACTGAAGCTTTCTTT. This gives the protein CSVKGQSMNTEAFF.

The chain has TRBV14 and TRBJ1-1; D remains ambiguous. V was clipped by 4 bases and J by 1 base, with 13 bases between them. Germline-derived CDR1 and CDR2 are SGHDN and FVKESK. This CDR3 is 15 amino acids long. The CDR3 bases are TGTGCCAGCAGCCCGATGTGGCTTGCGAACACTGAAGCTTTCTTT. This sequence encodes CASSPMWLANTEAFF.

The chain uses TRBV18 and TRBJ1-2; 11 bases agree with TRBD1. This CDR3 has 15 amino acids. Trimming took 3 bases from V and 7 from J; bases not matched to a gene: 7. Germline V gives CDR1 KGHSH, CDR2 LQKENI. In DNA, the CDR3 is TGTGCCAGCTCACCTTTGGGACAGGGGGATCCTGGCTACACCTTC. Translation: CASSPLGQGDPGYTF.

The CDR3 region is CASTRGSSGNTIYF. In DNA, the CDR3 is TGCGCCAGCACACGGGGGTCCTCTGGAAACACCATATATTTT. The chain has TRBV5-1 and TRBJ1-3, with D possibly TRBD1 on 5 matching bases. Germline assignment: CDR1 SGHRS and CDR2 YFSETQ. Trimming stripped 6 bases from V and 0 bases from J, with 10 bases between. This CDR3 contains 14 residues.

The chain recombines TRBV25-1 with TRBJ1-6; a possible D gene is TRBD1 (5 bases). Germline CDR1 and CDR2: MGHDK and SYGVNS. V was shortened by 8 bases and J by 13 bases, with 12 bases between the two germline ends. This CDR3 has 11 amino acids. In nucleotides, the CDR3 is TGTGCCAGCGGACAAAGGAAGCCCCTCCACTTT. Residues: CASGQRKPLHF.

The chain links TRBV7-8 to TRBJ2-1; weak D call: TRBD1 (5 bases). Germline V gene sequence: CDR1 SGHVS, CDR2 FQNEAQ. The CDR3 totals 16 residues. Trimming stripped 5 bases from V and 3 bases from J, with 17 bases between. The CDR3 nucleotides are TGTGCCAGCAGCCCTTCCAGGGTTTCCTACTACAATGAGCAGTTCTTC. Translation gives CASSPSRVSYYNEQFF. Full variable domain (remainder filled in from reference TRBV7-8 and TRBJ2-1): GAGVSQSPRYKVAKRGQDVALRCDPISGHVSLFWYQQALGQGPEFLTYFQNEAQLDKSGLPSDRFFAERPEGSVSTLKIQRTQQEDSAVYLCASSPSRVSYYNEQFFGPGTRLTVL.

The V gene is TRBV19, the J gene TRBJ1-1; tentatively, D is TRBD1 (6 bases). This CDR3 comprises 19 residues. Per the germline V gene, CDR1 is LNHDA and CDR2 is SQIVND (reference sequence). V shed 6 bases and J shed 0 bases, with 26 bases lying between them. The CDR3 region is CASRPWARTVASMNTEAFF. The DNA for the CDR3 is TGTGCCAGTAGACCCTGGGCACGGACAGTAGCATCCATGAACACTGAAGCTTTCTTT.

The DNA for the CDR3 is TGTGCCAGTACCCTAGAGCAACGGACCGGGGAGCTGTTTTTT. It specifies CASTLEQRTGELFF. This chain connects TRBV19 to TRBJ2-2, with D unclear. V was clipped by 7 bases and J by 5 bases, with 14 bases between them. The germline V gene encodes CDR1 LNHDA and CDR2 SQIVND (reference sequence). This CDR3 has 14 residues.

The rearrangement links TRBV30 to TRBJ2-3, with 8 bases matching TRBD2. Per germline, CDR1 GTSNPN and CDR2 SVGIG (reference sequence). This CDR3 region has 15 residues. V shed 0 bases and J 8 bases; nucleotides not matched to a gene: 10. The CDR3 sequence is CAWSVVASGLGTQYF. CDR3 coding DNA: TGTGCCTGGAGTGTAGTGGCTAGCGGGTTAGGTACGCAGTATTTT.

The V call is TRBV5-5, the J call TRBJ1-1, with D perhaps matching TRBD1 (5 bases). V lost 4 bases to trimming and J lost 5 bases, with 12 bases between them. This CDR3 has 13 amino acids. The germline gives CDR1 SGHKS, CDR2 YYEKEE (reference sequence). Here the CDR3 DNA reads TGTGCCAGCAGCACCCAAGGGGTAACTGAAGCTTTCTTT. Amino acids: CASSTQGVTEAFF.

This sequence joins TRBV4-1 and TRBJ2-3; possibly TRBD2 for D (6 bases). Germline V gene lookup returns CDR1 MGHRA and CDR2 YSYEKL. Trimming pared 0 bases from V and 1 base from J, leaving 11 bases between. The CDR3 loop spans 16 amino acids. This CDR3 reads CASSQDPGVGTDTQYF. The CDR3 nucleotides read TGCGCCAGCAGCCAAGATCCGGGAGTTGGCACAGATACGCAGTATTTT.

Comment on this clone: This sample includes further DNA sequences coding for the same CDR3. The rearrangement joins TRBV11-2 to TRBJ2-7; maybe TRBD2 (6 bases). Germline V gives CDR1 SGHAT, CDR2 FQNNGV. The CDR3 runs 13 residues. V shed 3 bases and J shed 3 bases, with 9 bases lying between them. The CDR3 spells CASSFGGFYEQYF. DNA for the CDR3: TGTGCCAGCAGCTTCGGGGGATTCTACGAGCAGTACTTC.

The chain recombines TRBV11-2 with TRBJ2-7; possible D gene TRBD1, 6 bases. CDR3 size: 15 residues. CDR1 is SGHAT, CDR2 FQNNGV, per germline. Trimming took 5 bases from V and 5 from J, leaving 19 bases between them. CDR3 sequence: CASSPSYRVVHEQYF. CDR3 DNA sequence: TGTGCCAGCAGCCCCTCCTACAGGGTTGTTCACGAGCAGTACTTC.